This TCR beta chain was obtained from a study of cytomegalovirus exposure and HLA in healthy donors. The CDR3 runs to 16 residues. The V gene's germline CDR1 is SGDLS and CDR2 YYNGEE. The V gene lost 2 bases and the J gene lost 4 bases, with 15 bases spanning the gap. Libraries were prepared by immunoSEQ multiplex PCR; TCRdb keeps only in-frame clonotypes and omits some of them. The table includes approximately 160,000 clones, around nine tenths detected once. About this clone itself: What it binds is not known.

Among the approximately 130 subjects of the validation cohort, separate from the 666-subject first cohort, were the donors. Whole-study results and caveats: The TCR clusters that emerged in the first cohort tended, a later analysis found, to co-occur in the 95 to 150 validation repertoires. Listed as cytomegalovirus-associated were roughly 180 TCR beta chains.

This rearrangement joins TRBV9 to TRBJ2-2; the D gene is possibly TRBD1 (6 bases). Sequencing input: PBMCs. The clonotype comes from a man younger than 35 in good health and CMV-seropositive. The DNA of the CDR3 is TGTGCCAGCAGCGTCGATAGGGGGTCTGGCACCGGGGAGCTGTTTTTT. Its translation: CASSVDRGSGTGELFF.